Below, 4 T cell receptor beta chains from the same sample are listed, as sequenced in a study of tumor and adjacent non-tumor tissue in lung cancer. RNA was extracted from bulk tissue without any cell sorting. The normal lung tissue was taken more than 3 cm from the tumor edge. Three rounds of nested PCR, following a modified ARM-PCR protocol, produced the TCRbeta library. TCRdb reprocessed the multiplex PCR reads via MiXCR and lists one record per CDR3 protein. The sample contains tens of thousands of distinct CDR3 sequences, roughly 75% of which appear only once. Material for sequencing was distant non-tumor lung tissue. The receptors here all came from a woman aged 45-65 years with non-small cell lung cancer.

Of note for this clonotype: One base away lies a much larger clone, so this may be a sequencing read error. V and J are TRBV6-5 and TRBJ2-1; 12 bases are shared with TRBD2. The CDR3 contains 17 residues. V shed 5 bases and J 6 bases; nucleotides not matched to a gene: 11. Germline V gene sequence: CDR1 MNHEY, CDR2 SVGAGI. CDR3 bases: TGTGCCAGCAGTCCCGGAGGACTAGCGGGACCTTTCAATGAGCAGTTCTTC. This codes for CASSPGGLAGPFNEQFF.

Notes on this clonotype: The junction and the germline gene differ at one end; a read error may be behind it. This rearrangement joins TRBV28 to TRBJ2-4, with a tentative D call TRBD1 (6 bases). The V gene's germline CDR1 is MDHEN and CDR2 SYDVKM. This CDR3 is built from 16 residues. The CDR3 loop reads CATSKFRGEVKNIQYF. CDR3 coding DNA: TGTGCCACCAGTAAATTCAGGGGTGAGGTCAAAAACATTCAGTACTTC. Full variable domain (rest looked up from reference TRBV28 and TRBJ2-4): DVKVTQSSRYLVKRTGEKVFLECVQDMDHENMFWYRQDPGLGLRLIYFSYDVKMKEKGDIPEGYSVSREKKERFSLILESASTNQTSMYLCATSKFRGEVKNIQYFGAGTRLSVL.

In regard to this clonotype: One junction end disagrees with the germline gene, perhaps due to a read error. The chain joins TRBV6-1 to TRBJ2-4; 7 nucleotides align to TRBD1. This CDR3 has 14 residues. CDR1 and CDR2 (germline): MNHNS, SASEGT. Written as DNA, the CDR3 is TGTGCCAGCAGTGAACCCCGACAGGGTGGAATTCAGCACTTC. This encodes CASSEPRQGGIQHF.

The CDR3 DNA follows: TGTGCCAGCAACTCCAACGCATACAGGGGAATGAACACCGGGGAGCTGTTTTTT. Protein sequence: CASNSNAYRGMNTGELFF. The chain is built from TRBV11-2 and TRBJ2-2; 7 bases are a match to TRBD1. CDR1 and CDR2 (germline): SGHAT, FQNNGV. The CDR3 runs to 18 residues. After removal of 7 bases from V and 1 base from J, the junction contained 15 bases not matched to a gene.